This T cell receptor beta chain derives from a study of shared clonotypes between healthy human individuals. Positive CCR7 selection of CD45RO-negative cells yielded the naive CD8 cells, and terminally differentiated effector memory CD45RA+ cells were excluded. The junction had 13 bases not matched to a gene; V was cut back by 6 bases and J by 5 bases. There are 15 residues in the CDR3. Germline lookup yields CDR1 SNHLY and CDR2 FYNNEI. Some clones are missing from TCRdb's copy, which holds only in-frame ones; the method was immunoSEQ multiplex PCR. The repertoire holds over 2,000,000 clones, with 85% to 95% as singletons.

This clonotype was sampled from a man younger than 35 in good health. Some clones in this sample may be carry-over from other donors' samples. The sample comprised naive CD8+ T cells from PBMCs. V is TRBV2 and J is TRBJ2-7, with 7 nucleotides matching TRBD2. Written as DNA, the CDR3 is TGTGCCAGCAGGAGACTGCGAGCGGGGTGGGACGAGCAGTACTTC. This translates into CASRRLRAGWDEQYF.